These 31 T cell receptor beta chains were all obtained from the same sample, sequenced in a study of OX40 agonist ivuxolimab in advanced cancers. Here immunoSEQ multiplex PCR was the method, and the copy in TCRdb shows in-frame clones only, minus some. The data contain about 74,000 clones, 75% to 85% of them singletons. Specimen: CD4+ or CD8+ T cells sorted from blood, collected in a trial of the OX40 agonist ivuxolimab. These receptor sequences come from an adult with an advanced solid tumor such as melanoma, head and neck, liver or kidney cancer.

The chain uses TRBV6-1 and TRBJ2-7; D unresolved. Germline CDR1 and CDR2: MNHNS and SASEGT. CDR3 size: 12 residues. With 4 bases removed from V and 7 bases from J, the gap between germline ends came to 11 bases. CDR3 in DNA: TGTGCCAGCAGTGTCCTCAGAGCTGAGCAGTACTTC. Translating it yields CASSVLRAEQYF.

The rearrangement uses TRBV11-2 and TRBJ2-7; D is unresolved. Trimming took off 3 bases at V and 6 bases at J, with 6 bases between the two ends. Germline-derived CDR1 and CDR2 are SGHAT and FQNNGV. This CDR3 spans 11 amino acids. The CDR3 loop is CASSFGREQYF. CDR3 DNA: TGTGCCAGCAGCTTCGGGCGCGAGCAGTACTTC.

V and J are TRBV30 and TRBJ2-7; no reliable D call. The CDR3 has 11 amino acids. Trimming left V 4 bases short and J 3 bases short, with 7 bases between. Germline values: CDR1 GTSNPN, CDR2 SVGIG (reference sequence). CDR3 sequence reads: CAWKASYEQYF. For the CDR3, the DNA is TGTGCCTGGAAGGCCAGCTACGAGCAGTACTTC.

This clone was seen only once. The chain combines TRBV4-3 with TRBJ2-3; maybe TRBD2 (6 bases). Germline CDR1 LGHNA, CDR2 YSLEER. The V and J ends lost 4 bases and 1 base respectively, with 15 bases between them. This CDR3 has 16 residues. This chain's CDR3 is CASSPGRGEGTDTQYF. The CDR3 DNA reads TGCGCCAGCAGCCCCGGGAGAGGGGAGGGCACAGATACGCAGTATTTT.

The rearrangement joins TRBV7-8 to TRBJ2-1, with TRBD1 matching 9 bases. The CDR3 runs to 13 residues. Per germline, CDR1 SGHVS and CDR2 FQNEAQ. V was clipped by 6 bases and J by 8 bases; unmatched bases: 5. CDR3 coding DNA: TGTGCCAGCAGTTCGGACAGGGGCGATGAGCAGTTCTTC. This sequence encodes CASSSDRGDEQFF.

The chain combines TRBV19 with TRBJ1-5; D might be TRBD1 (5 bases). Germline-derived CDR1 and CDR2 are LNHDA and SQIVND (reference sequence). V was cut by 3 bases and J by 4 bases, with 19 bases left in between. The CDR3 runs to 17 residues. The chain's CDR3 is CASSMIGQGSRNQPQHF. In nucleotides, the CDR3 is TGTGCCAGTAGTATGATAGGTCAGGGTTCCCGAAATCAGCCCCAGCATTTT.

The rearrangement links TRBV5-4 to TRBJ2-5, with TRBD1 as a possible D gene (5 bases). This CDR3 is built from 12 residues. V was shortened by 3 bases and J by 5 bases, with 8 bases between the two germline ends. Germline lookup yields CDR1 SGHNT and CDR2 YYREEE (reference sequence). The CDR3 reads CASSSRAETQYF. CDR3 DNA: TGTGCCAGCAGCTCCAGGGCGGAGACCCAGTACTTC.

This chain uses TRBV5-1 with TRBJ2-2; 14 nucleotides align to TRBD2. The CDR3 runs to 15 residues. Germline CDR1 is SGHRS and CDR2 is YFSETQ. The J segment lost 7 bases and the V segment lost 4 bases, leaving 3 bases of the junction unmatched. The CDR3 nucleotides are TGCGCCAGCAGCGCGGGACTAGCGGGAGACGGGGAGCTGTTTTTT. Translation gives CASSAGLAGDGELFF.

The chain carries TRBV7-8 and TRBJ2-7; TRBD2 matches at 12 bases. V gave up 5 bases and J gave up 2 bases; unmatched junction bases: 7. This CDR3 is 16 amino acids long. Germline V gene data show CDR1 as SGHVS and CDR2 as FQNEAQ. The CDR3 loop is CASSRLAGGSTYEQYF. The DNA for the CDR3 is TGTGCCAGCAGCCGGCTAGCGGGAGGGTCCACCTACGAGCAGTACTTC.

The V call is TRBV19, the J call TRBJ2-1; D remains ambiguous. Germline V gene data show CDR1 as LNHDA and CDR2 as SQIVND (reference sequence). V gave up 3 bases and J gave up 6 bases, with 9 bases separating them. This CDR3 spans 13 amino acids. CDR3 sequence: CASSMVGRNEQFF. DNA for the CDR3: TGTGCCAGTAGTATGGTCGGCCGCAATGAGCAGTTCTTC.

The chain employs TRBV6-5 and TRBJ2-1; tentatively, D is TRBD1 or TRBD2 (5 bases each). The CDR3 spans 15 residues. V was cut by 6 bases and J by 0 bases, with 12 bases left in between. Germline V lookup: CDR1 MNHEY, CDR2 SVGAGI. DNA for the CDR3: TGTGCCAGCAGCTCGGGACCTGACTCCTACAATGAGCAGTTCTTC. This codes for CASSSGPDSYNEQFF.

The chain uses TRBV7-9 and TRBJ1-1; TRBD1 might be the D (5 bases). The CDR3 contains 12 residues. Per germline, CDR1 SEHNR and CDR2 FQNEAQ (reference sequence). The V and J ends lost 6 bases and 11 bases respectively, with 16 bases between them. CDR3: CASSRGRDEAFF. DNA of the CDR3: TGTGCCAGCAGTCGAGGCAGGGATGAGGCTTTCTTT.

The rearrangement uses TRBV20-1 and TRBJ2-4, with D perhaps given as TRBD1 or TRBD2 (5 bases each). Germline assignment: CDR1 DFQATT and CDR2 SNEGSKA (reference sequence). The CDR3 is 11 amino acids. The V end lost 5 bases, the J end lost 6 bases, and 8 bases lay between the germline ends. CDR3: CSAPGANIQYF. The CDR3 DNA follows: TGCAGTGCTCCCGGGGCAAACATTCAGTACTTC.

This CDR3 reads CASSRSGRAGTQYF. The CDR3 region has the DNA TGCGCCAGCAGCCGCAGCGGGAGGGCCGGCACGCAGTATTTT. The chain couples TRBV4-3 to TRBJ2-3; 10 bases line up with TRBD2. Germline V gene lookup returns CDR1 LGHNA and CDR2 YSLEER. The CDR3 runs 14 residues. V gave up 4 bases and J gave up 9 bases; unmatched junction bases: 7.

The chain couples TRBV21-1 to TRBJ2-7; the DNA was not compared with TRBD2, the D call given in the table. TRBV21-1 constitutes a pseudogene. The CDR3 has 16 amino acids. CDR3 region: CASSTGFRTSGYEQYF. Written as DNA, the CDR3 is TGTGCCAGCAGCACCGGATTCCGGACTAGCGGTTACGAGCAGTACTTC.

CDR3 DNA: TGTGCCAGCCACCCAGAGTACACCGGGGAGCTGTTTTTT. It translates to CASHPEYTGELFF. This chain joins TRBV25-1 and TRBJ2-2; unclear D gene. Germline V lookup: CDR1 MGHDK, CDR2 SYGVNS. Trimming left V 8 bases short and J 3 bases short, with 10 bases between. This CDR3 has 13 amino acids.

The DNA for the CDR3 is TGTGCCATCAGTGATACCGCGAACACCGGGGAGCTGTTTTTT. Translating it yields CAISDTANTGELFF. The chain recombines TRBV10-3 with TRBJ2-2; unclear D gene. Germline loops: CDR1 ENHRY, CDR2 SYGVKD. The CDR3 is 14 amino acids. Deletions cut 3 bases from V and 0 bases from J, with 5 bases between.

This clone appeared a single time. The chain has TRBV18 and TRBJ1-2; no definite D call. This CDR3 is 12 amino acids long. Between the trimmed V and J ends, which lost 4 bases and 6 bases, there was a span of 9 bases. CDR1 KGHSH and CDR2 LQKENI come from the germline V gene. The CDR3 nucleotides read TGTGCCAGCTCACGGACCCAGGATGGCTACACCTTC. Translating it yields CASSRTQDGYTF.

The V gene is TRBV7-2, the J gene TRBJ2-1; D not resolved. Trimming removed 0 bases at V and 1 base at J, with 7 bases between. The CDR3 runs 15 residues. Germline V lookup: CDR1 SGHTA, CDR2 FQGNSA. CDR3 loop: CASSLAVVSYNEQFF. CDR3 DNA: TGTGCCAGCAGCTTAGCCGTGGTTTCCTACAATGAGCAGTTCTTC.

There are a few counts of this clone. The gene calls are TRBV30 and TRBJ1-1; D uncertain. CDR3 length: 11 residues. Trimming stripped 4 bases from V and 8 bases from J, with 11 bases between. Germline values: CDR1 GTSNPN, CDR2 SVGIG (reference sequence). CDR3 region: CAWTSPTEAFF. The DNA for the CDR3 is TGTGCCTGGACCAGCCCGACAGAAGCTTTCTTT.

The gene calls are TRBV2 and TRBJ2-1; a weak D match, TRBD1 (6 bases). Between the trimmed V and J ends, which lost 5 bases and 8 bases, there was a span of 13 bases. The V gene's germline CDR1 is SNHLY and CDR2 FYNNEI. There are 13 residues in the CDR3. Here the CDR3 reads CASSRTASDEQFF. Written as DNA, the CDR3 is TGTGCCAGCAGTAGGACAGCGAGTGATGAGCAGTTCTTC.

This chain joins TRBV6-4 and TRBJ1-5; 9 bases agree with TRBD1. The junction had 7 bases not matched to a gene; V was cut back by 4 bases and J by 0 bases. The CDR3 loop spans 17 amino acids. Looked up from germline, CDR1 is MRHNA and CDR2 is SNTAGT. The CDR3 is CASSARQGGSSNQPQHF. For the CDR3, the DNA is TGTGCCAGCAGTGCCCGACAGGGGGGTAGTAGCAATCAGCCCCAGCATTTT.

J is TRBJ2-2 and V is TRBV5-4; 8 bases fit TRBD2. Per the germline V gene, CDR1 is SGHNT and CDR2 is YYREEE (reference sequence). J was trimmed by 3 bases and V by 0 bases; bases with no gene match: 4. The CDR3 has 16 amino acids. The CDR3 sequence: CASSLVASGYTGELFF. The DNA for the CDR3 is TGTGCCAGCAGCTTGGTGGCTAGCGGGTACACCGGGGAGCTGTTTTTT.

The chain is built from TRBV19 and TRBJ2-7; 10 bases map to TRBD1. There are 14 residues in the CDR3. CDR1 and CDR2 from the germline V gene are LNHDA and SQIVND (reference sequence). V shed 5 bases, J shed 9 bases, and the junction held 10 bases outside the gene matches. The chain's CDR3 is CASSERTGGTPQYF. The CDR3 nucleotides read TGTGCCAGTAGTGAAAGGACAGGGGGGACGCCGCAGTACTTC.

CDR3 sequence: CASSSQGTTNEKLFF. CDR3 bases: TGTGCCAGCAGCTCTCAGGGCACAACTAATGAAAAACTGTTTTTT. This sequence joins TRBV7-9 and TRBJ1-4, with D possibly being TRBD1 (5 bases). Germline CDR1 SEHNR, CDR2 FQNEAQ (reference sequence). The ends were cut back, 4 bases at V and 0 bases at J, with 9 bases in the middle. This CDR3 has 15 amino acids.

The gene calls are TRBV10-3 and TRBJ1-1; D is ambiguous. The CDR3 runs to 13 residues. Per the germline V gene, CDR1 is ENHRY and CDR2 is SYGVKD. V lost 10 bases to trimming and J lost 1 base, with 13 bases between them. The CDR3 loop is CANGAGWNTEAFF. The CDR3 region has the DNA TGTGCCAACGGAGCGGGATGGAACACTGAAGCTTTCTTT.

The chain employs TRBV9 and TRBJ2-2; TRBD2 aligns across 9 bases. V was pared by 4 bases and J by 2 bases, with 9 bases of the junction left unmatched. CDR3 length: 17 amino acids. Germline V gene sequence: CDR1 SGDLS, CDR2 YYNGEE. DNA of the CDR3: TGTGCCAGCAGCCCCCGAGCGGGAGGATTTAACACCGGGGAGCTGTTTTTT. Its protein product is CASSPRAGGFNTGELFF.

The rearrangement joins TRBV19 to TRBJ1-5; TRBD1 agrees at 11 bases. There are 14 residues in the CDR3. V shed 11 bases, J shed 9 bases, and the junction held 12 bases outside the gene matches. Germline values: CDR1 LNHDA, CDR2 SQIVND (reference sequence). Here the CDR3 DNA reads TGTGCCTCAAAAACCGGGACAGGGGGTCTGCCCCAGCATTTT. It translates to CASKTGTGGLPQHF.

Here the CDR3 reads CASSPRTDRTYEQYF. The CDR3 DNA is TGTGCCAGCAGTCCTCGGACGGACAGGACCTACGAGCAGTACTTC. V and J are TRBV28 and TRBJ2-7, with 7 bases aligning to TRBD1. Germline V gene sequence: CDR1 MDHEN, CDR2 SYDVKM. V dropped 5 bases and J dropped 2; count of bases not matched to a gene: 9. CDR3 length: 15 amino acids.

This clone came up once. The chain couples TRBV4-3 to TRBJ1-4; 9 bases align to TRBD1. CDR3 length: 16 amino acids. The germline V gene has CDR1 LGHNA and CDR2 YSLEER. The V gene end was trimmed by 0 bases and the J gene end by 4 bases; junction bases not matched to a gene: 3. CDR3 residues: CASSQEGTGNNEKLFF. CDR3 in DNA: TGCGCCAGCAGCCAAGAAGGGACAGGGAATAATGAAAAACTGTTTTTT.

This clone occurred once. This chain uses TRBV7-8 with TRBJ1-2; D is unclear. Germline V gene lookup returns CDR1 SGHVS and CDR2 FQNEAQ. V was trimmed by 3 bases and J by 7 bases, leaving 15 bases between them. This CDR3 contains 14 residues. The CDR3 reads CASSFAAVISGYTF. CDR3 DNA: TGTGCCAGCAGCTTTGCCGCGGTGATTAGTGGCTACACCTTC.